This TCR beta chain comes out of a study of blood T cell repertoires in COVID-19. Sequenced by immunoSEQ multiplex PCR; TCRdb stores in-frame clones only, minus some. Among 250,000 or so clones listed, around 88% were seen once. Sequencing was carried out using peripheral blood. This sequence was found in a man older than 75 with acute or convalescent COVID-19.

The CDR3 coding sequence is TGTGCCACCAGCCCCCGACAGGGGGCCAATCAGCCCCAGCATTTT. It yields the protein CATSPRQGANQPQHF. The chain couples TRBV15 to TRBJ1-5; 10 positions agree with TRBD1. In germline, CDR1 is LNHNV, CDR2 YYDKDF (reference sequence). The CDR3 is made up of 15 amino acids. J was trimmed by 3 bases and V by 5 bases; bases with no gene match: 4.